The TCR beta chain described here comes from a study of T cell clonotyping in hematopoietic cell transplantation (dated by TCRdb to 2020 to 2023). Looking at the study overall: A total of 130 or so blood samples were collected in the study from about 40 consecutive transplant recipients and their related donors. Patient recruitment ran from 2015 to January 2017, and follow-up continued until late 2020 or death.

This clone has just one count. No cognate antigen has been identified for it. Per-nucleotide qualities are absent, and no much larger clonotype sits a single base away. TCR beta CDR3 regions were amplified from genomic DNA with the immunoSEQ assay, a bias-controlled multiplex PCR using V- and J-specific primers. A second PCR step added a proprietary barcode and Illumina adapter sequences to the CDR3 amplicons. An Illumina MiSeq instrument was used for sequencing of the CDR3 libraries. The authors' analysis ran thus. Export and quality control were done with immunoSEQ Analyzer 3.0, while downstream analyses used R Bioconductor and Immunarch. Repertoire metrics were calculated using only productive rearrangements within the normalized downsampled data set. In the normalized cohort, clonotypes with more than 5 templates were defined as pathologically expanded. The Inverse Simpson Index was used to measure repertoire diversity. To capture all clonotypes, the CMV-specificity analyses were run on the non-normalized data set. The immuneACCESS repertoire file appears here via TCRdb, limited to in-frame rearrangements. These files lack a portion of the clones; in checked studies, under half of the deficit traces to unresolved V genes, and the cause of the others is not known. V and J calls and clone size are those listed in that table; D and trimming were worked out from the DNA. Within this sample are about 6,300 clones, with 70% to 90% of them counted one time only. Clones ranked in the top ten supply roughly 15% of the sample.

Points the paper makes about the study in general: A decrease in recipient TCR diversity was observed after transplant, and a progressive increase in pathologically expanded clonotypes was seen from day 30 to day 180. Only a small fraction of recipient repertoires overlapped donor repertoires, with over 97% appearing de novo at the given depth. The sample size was limited and the cells went unsorted, which meant the CD4 and CD8 repertoire contributions could not be told apart. Donor and pretransplant recipient Inverse Simpson Index values predicted broader posttransplant TCR repertoire diversity.

Spanning cysteine to phenylalanine, the CDR3 consists of 19 amino acids. Here the CDR3 DNA is all that survives: 57 bases in frame from base 1. Read against the paper, the sample's time point label means: 180 days after allo-HCT. Blood samples were obtained from recipients approximately 28 days before transplant and at days 30, 100 and 180 after transplant. Nuclei Lysis Solution was used to extract genomic DNA from fresh or cryopreserved unfractionated peripheral blood mononuclear cells. This specimen consisted of peripheral blood mononuclear cells, obtained 180 days after allogeneic stem cell transplant. The rearranged chain carries TRBV21-1 and TRBJ2-1. TRBV21-1 is a pseudogene locus. The clonotype originates from a female patient aged 50 to 60 who had an allogeneic stem cell transplant from an unrelated donor, so the T cells may come from the graft donor. Some clones in this sample may be carry-over from other donors' samples. The DNA reads as follows: TGTGCCAGCAGACCTACCCCTCAGAAAGGACGGAGCTCCTACAATGAGCAGTTCTTC. The encoded protein is CASRPTPQKGRSSYNEQFF.